This paragraph reports one T cell receptor beta chain. These data come from a study of blood T cell repertoires in COVID-19. The table came from immunoSEQ multiplex PCR; TCRdb's copy has only in-frame clones and leaves some out. This sample has around 260,000 clones, with around 83% found just once. This receptor was obtained from a man younger than 35 with active or convalescent COVID-19. Sequenced: peripheral blood.

For the CDR3, the DNA is TGTGCCAGCAGACCGAGACAGGGGAGCTCCTACGAGCAGTACTTC. This codes for CASRPRQGSSYEQYF. This rearrangement joins TRBV2 to TRBJ2-7, with TRBD1 matching 8 bases. The CDR3 extends over 15 amino acids. Germline V gene lookup returns CDR1 SNHLY and CDR2 FYNNEI. V lost 6 bases and J lost 0; bases outside the gene matches: 7.